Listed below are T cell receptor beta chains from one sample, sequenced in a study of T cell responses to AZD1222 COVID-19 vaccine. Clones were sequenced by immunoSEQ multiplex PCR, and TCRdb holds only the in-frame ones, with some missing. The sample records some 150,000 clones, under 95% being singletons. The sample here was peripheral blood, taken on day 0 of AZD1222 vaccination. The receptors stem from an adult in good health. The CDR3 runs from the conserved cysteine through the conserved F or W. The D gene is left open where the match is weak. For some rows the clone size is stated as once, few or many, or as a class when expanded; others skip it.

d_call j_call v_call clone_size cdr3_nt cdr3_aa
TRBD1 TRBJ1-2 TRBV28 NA TGTGCCAGCAGTTCGCCCGGGACAGGGAGTGGCTACACCTTC CASSSPGTGSGYTF
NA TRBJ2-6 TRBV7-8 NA TGTGCCAGCAGCCCCCTAGTGGGGCTAGGAGGGGCCAACGTCCTGACTTTC CASSPLVGLGGANVLTF
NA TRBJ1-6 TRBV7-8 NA TGTGCCATCCAAAACGGACAGACTGATAATTCACCCCTCCACTTT CAIQNGQTDNSPLHF
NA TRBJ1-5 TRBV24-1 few TGTGCCACCAGTAACCGACCGGGCCTCGGTAGTTTTGGGGTTTTCGATCAGCCCCAGCATTTT CATSNRPGLGSFGVFDQPQHF
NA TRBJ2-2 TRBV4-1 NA TGCGCCAGCAGCCAACCTCTTTCGACCGGGGAGCTGTTTTTT CASSQPLSTGELFF
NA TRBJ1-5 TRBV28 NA TGTGCCAGCATCCGGAGACCTTTTAATCAGCCCCAGCATTTT CASIRRPFNQPQHF
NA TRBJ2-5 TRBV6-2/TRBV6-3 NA TGTGCCAGCAGTTATTACGATGAGACCCAGTACTTC CASSYYDETQYF
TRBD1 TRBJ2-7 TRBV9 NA TGTGCCAGCAGCCCCGGGACAGGGGGGATCTACGAGCAGTACTTC CASSPGTGGIYEQYF
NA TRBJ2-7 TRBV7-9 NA TGTGCCAGCAGCTTACTGTACGAGCAGTACTTC CASSLLYEQYF
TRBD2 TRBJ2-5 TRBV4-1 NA TGCGCCAGCAGCCAAGGGGGTTACGCGGGAGTGGAAGAGACCCAGTACTTC CASSQGGYAGVEETQYF
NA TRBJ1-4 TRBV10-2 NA TGCGCCAGCAGCCTGACTGATAATGAAAAACTGTTTTTT CASSLTDNEKLFF
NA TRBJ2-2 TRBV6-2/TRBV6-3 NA TGTGCCAGCAGTTACGGCCCGCCGGGACTCTACACCGGGGAGCTGTTTTTT CASSYGPPGLYTGELFF
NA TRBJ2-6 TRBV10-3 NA TGTGCCATCAGCGATACAGTAACTGGGGCCAACGTCCTGACTTTC CAISDTVTGANVLTF
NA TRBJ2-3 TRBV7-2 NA TGTGCCAGCAGCTTAGATTCAGGTGGCACAGATACGCAGTATTTT CASSLDSGGTDTQYF
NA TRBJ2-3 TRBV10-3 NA TGTGCCATCAGTGAGGACGGGGTTGCAGATACGCAGTATTTT CAISEDGVADTQYF
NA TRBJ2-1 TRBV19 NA TGTGCCAGTAGTATAGGGAGGTTCAATGAGCAGTTCTTC CASSIGRFNEQFF
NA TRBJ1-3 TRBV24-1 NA TGTGCCACCACGGATGTGACTGGAAACACCATATATTTT CATTDVTGNTIYF
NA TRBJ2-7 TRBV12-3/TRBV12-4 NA TGTGCCAGCAGGAACCAGGGGTACGAGCAGTACTTC CASRNQGYEQYF
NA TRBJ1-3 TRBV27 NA TGTGCCAGCAGTTTATCGGGACACTCTGGAAACACCATATATTTT CASSLSGHSGNTIYF
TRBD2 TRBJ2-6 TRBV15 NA TGTGCCATAGGGAGGGCGGGAGTCTCTGGGGCCAACGTCCTGACTTTC CAIGRAGVSGANVLTF